Given below is one T cell receptor beta chain in context. This sample is drawn from a study of cytomegalovirus exposure and HLA in healthy donors. In the PCR, 60 Vbeta and 13 Jbeta primers were used. The assay was immunoSEQ multiplex PCR, and TCRdb's table has in-frame clones only and misses some. Here the sample spans around 62,000 clones, approximately 80% being singletons. The receptor comes from a woman in her 30s in good health and CMV-seronegative. Source material: PBMCs.

In DNA form, the CDR3 reads TGTGCCAGCAGTTTAGGGACAGGGAACTATGGCTACACCTTC. This encodes CASSLGTGNYGYTF. The chain has TRBV28 and TRBJ1-2; 9 bases fit TRBD1. The CDR3 is made up of 14 amino acids. Germline CDR1 reads MDHEN; CDR2 reads SYDVKM. After removal of 2 bases from V and 2 bases from J, the junction contained 0 bases not matched to a gene.